This T cell receptor (beta chain) came from a study of blood T cell repertoires in COVID-19. The protocol was immunoSEQ multiplex PCR, while the TCRdb copy is restricted to in-frame clones and leaves out a portion. Among about 150,000 clones listed, approximately 80% were seen once. The J segment lost 3 bases and the V segment lost 0 bases, leaving 1 base of the junction unmatched. This CDR3 is 15 amino acids long. The germline gives CDR1 SGHVS, CDR2 FNYEAQ. Sequencing used peripheral blood. This TCR was recovered from a man aged 55 to 69 with acute or convalescent COVID-19. V gene TRBV7-6 combines with J gene TRBJ2-1, with 8 bases identical to TRBD2. For the CDR3, the DNA is TGTGCCAGCAGCTTAGCGAGCGGGGGCTACAATGAGCAGTTCTTC. Amino acid sequence: CASSLASGGYNEQFF.